This T cell receptor beta chain was identified in a study of T cells in localized non-small cell lung cancer. The study's findings and limits: Among blood samples, higher T cell density accompanied longer overall survival. Adjacent lung had a median approximately 57 of the 100 largest tumor clones. Adjacent uninvolved lung had the highest clonality, suggesting focused antigen responses.

The germline V and J ends were trimmed by 0 bases and 4 bases, with 7 bases remaining between them. From germline, CDR1 is MGHRA and CDR2 YSYEKL. The CDR3 is made up of 15 amino acids. Details on this clone: The antigen is unknown.

Sequenced by immunoSEQ multiplex PCR; TCRdb stores in-frame clones only, minus some. The sample has tens of thousands of clones; around 89% are singletons. The receptor's source is a woman aged 35-75 years with stage I squamous cell lung carcinoma. The rearrangement uses TRBV4-1 and TRBJ1-6; D unresolved. Sequencing was performed on peripheral blood, taken before any cancer treatment. CDR3 sequence reads: CASSQEGRYNSPLHF. In nucleotides, the CDR3 is TGCGCCAGCAGCCAAGAAGGGCGATATAATTCACCCCTCCACTTT.